The 7 T cell receptor beta chains below all came from one sample that was sequenced in a study of shared clonotypes between healthy human individuals. CD45RO-negative, CCR7-positively selected cells formed the naive CD8 fraction, excluding terminally differentiated effector memory CD45RA+ cells. Measured with immunoSEQ multiplex PCR; TCRdb has only the in-frame clones, and not every one. The repertoire has fewer than 1 million clones, about 97% of them found once; the top ten carry approximately 0.2%. Sequenced sample: naive CD8+ T cells sorted from blood. The receptors were gathered from a man in his thirties or forties in good health.

This chain joins TRBV27 and TRBJ2-5, with 8 bases fitting TRBD2. CDR3 length equals 16 residues. The V and J ends lost 3 bases and 1 base, in that order; junction bases with no gene match: 7. Per germline, CDR1 MNHEY and CDR2 SMNVEV (reference sequence). The CDR3 here is CASSFLSSGSQETQYF. CDR3 DNA sequence: TGTGCCAGCAGTTTTTTGTCTAGCGGGTCCCAAGAGACCCAGTACTTC.

The chain employs TRBV7-9 and TRBJ2-1; D might be TRBD1 or TRBD2, each matching 5 bases. The CDR3 consists of 14 residues. In germline, CDR1 is SEHNR, CDR2 FQNEAQ (reference sequence). V gave up 5 bases and J gave up 6 bases, with 14 bases separating them. The CDR3 DNA reads TGTGCCAGCAGCAAACTAGACAGAGTCAATGAGCAGTTCTTC. Its protein is CASSKLDRVNEQFF.

This clone has only one observation. CDR3 amino acids: CASSPMASGSNEQFF. CDR3 DNA: TGTGCCAGCAGCCCCATGGCTAGCGGGAGCAATGAGCAGTTCTTC. This chain connects TRBV9 to TRBJ2-1; 10 positions match TRBD2. Per germline, CDR1 SGDLS and CDR2 YYNGEE. V gave up 4 bases and J gave up 6 bases; unmatched junction bases: 7. The CDR3 contains 15 residues.

The chain joins TRBV30 to TRBJ2-7; a weak D match, TRBD2 (5 bases). The length of the CDR3 is 12 residues. Germline V lookup: CDR1 GTSNPN, CDR2 SVGIG (reference sequence). The V and J ends lost 3 bases and 2 bases respectively, with 8 bases between them. CDR3 nucleotide sequence: TGTGCCTGGAGGGAGGCAACCTACGAGCAGTACTTC. It yields the protein CAWREATYEQYF.

This chain uses TRBV4-1 with TRBJ1-2; D remains unclear. V was trimmed by 1 base and J by 13 bases, leaving 10 bases between them. The CDR3 has 11 amino acids. The germline V gene has CDR1 MGHRA and CDR2 YSYEKL. The DNA of the CDR3 is TGCGCCAGCAGCCAAGCGTCCATTCTCACCTTC. Its protein product is CASSQASILTF.

With regard to this clone: Other DNA sequences in this specimen translate into the identical CDR3. The V call is TRBV27, the J call TRBJ2-1; 8 bases line up with TRBD2. The CDR3 contains 15 residues. The germline CDR1 and CDR2 sequences are MNHEY and SMNVEV (reference sequence). V gave up 5 bases and J gave up 4 bases; unmatched junction bases: 7. The CDR3: CASSLGTGGYNEQFF. In nucleotides, the CDR3 is TGTGCCAGCAGTCTGGGAACGGGGGGGTACAATGAGCAGTTCTTC.

J is TRBJ2-7 and V is TRBV7-9; 7 bases are a match to TRBD1. CDR1 SEHNR and CDR2 FQNEAQ come from the germline V gene (reference sequence). The CDR3 length is 16 residues. The junction had 10 bases not matched to a gene; V was cut back by 5 bases and J by 0 bases. CDR3: CASSPPTGAVSYEQYF. The CDR3 DNA is TGTGCCAGCAGCCCTCCTACAGGGGCCGTCTCCTACGAGCAGTACTTC.